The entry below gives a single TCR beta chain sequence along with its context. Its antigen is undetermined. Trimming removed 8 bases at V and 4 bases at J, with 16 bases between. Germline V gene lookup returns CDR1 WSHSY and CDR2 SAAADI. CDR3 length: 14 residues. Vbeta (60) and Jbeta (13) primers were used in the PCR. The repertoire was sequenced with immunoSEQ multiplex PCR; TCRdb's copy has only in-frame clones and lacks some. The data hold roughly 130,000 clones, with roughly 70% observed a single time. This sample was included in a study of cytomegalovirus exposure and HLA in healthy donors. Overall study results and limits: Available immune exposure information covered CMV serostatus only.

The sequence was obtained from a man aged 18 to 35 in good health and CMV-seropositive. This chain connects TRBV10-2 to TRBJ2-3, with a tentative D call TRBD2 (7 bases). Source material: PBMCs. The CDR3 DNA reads TGCGCCAGCGGATGGGGGGGCCAGGCAGATACGCAGTATTTT. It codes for CASGWGGQADTQYF.